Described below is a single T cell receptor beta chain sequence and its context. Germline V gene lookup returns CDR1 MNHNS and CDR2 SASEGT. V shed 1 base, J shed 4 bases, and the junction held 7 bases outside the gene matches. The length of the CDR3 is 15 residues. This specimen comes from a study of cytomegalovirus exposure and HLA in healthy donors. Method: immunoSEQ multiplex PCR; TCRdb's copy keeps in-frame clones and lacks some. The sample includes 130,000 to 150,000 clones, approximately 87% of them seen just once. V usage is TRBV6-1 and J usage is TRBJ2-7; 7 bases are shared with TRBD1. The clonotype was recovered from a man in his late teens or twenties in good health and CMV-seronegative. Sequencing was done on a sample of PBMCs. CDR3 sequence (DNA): TGTGCCAGCAGTGAAGAGACAGGGTCGGGATACGAGCAGTACTTC. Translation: CASSEETGSGYEQYF.